A selection of T cell receptor beta chains follows, all from one sample in a study of T cell repertoires in cytomegalovirus infection. Antigens for these TCRs are unknown. Each CDR3 protein is one row after TCRdb ran MiXCR on the reads. The sample holds 110,000 or so distinct CDR3 sequences, over 25% seen once. The material sequenced was CD8+ T cells from cultured PBMCs, taken from culture after CMV antigen stimulation. These receptor sequences come from a human donor in good health (CMV status not recorded). Some clones in this sample may be carry-over from other donors' samples. The CDR3 runs from the conserved cysteine through the conserved F or W. D genes are given only for firm matches. Clone size, where shown, is once, few, many, or a class for clones that have expanded.

D gene: TRBD1; J gene: TRBJ2-7; clone size: NA; V gene: TRBV7-9; CDR3 DNA: TGTGCCAGCAGCTGGGTACAGGGGTCCTACGAGCAGTACTTC; CDR3 protein: CASSWVQGSYEQYF
D gene: TRBD1; J gene: TRBJ1-2; clone size: NA; V gene: TRBV12-3/TRBV12-4; CDR3 DNA: TGTGCCAGCAGCCCTCAGGGGGCTCAGGGCTACACCTTC; CDR3 protein: CASSPQGAQGYTF
D gene: NA; J gene: TRBJ2-1; clone size: NA; V gene: TRBV9; CDR3 DNA: TGTGCCAGCAGCGTTATGAGTGTCGATGAGCAGTTCTTC; CDR3 protein: CASSVMSVDEQFF
D gene: NA; J gene: TRBJ1-1; clone size: few; V gene: TRBV4-1; CDR3 DNA: TGCGCCAGCAGCCAAGTCCTGGGTAATACTGAAGCTTTCTTT; CDR3 protein: CASSQVLGNTEAFF
D gene: NA; J gene: TRBJ2-2; clone size: NA; V gene: TRBV6-6; CDR3 DNA: TGTGCCAGCAGTTACCCCCCAACTCTGGGTGCAACCGGGGAGCTGTTTTTT; CDR3 protein: CASSYPPTLGATGELFF
D gene: TRBD1; J gene: TRBJ2-7; clone size: few; V gene: TRBV28; CDR3 DNA: TGTGCCAGCAGTCTACGGACAGGGGGCTACGAGCAGTACTTC; CDR3 protein: CASSLRTGGYEQYF
D gene: NA; J gene: TRBJ2-2; clone size: many; V gene: TRBV6-1; CDR3 DNA: TGTGCCAGCAGTGAAGGGTGGGGCACCGGGGAGCTGTTTTTT; CDR3 protein: CASSEGWGTGELFF
D gene: NA; J gene: TRBJ1-5; clone size: many; V gene: TRBV7-2; CDR3 DNA: TGTGCCAGCAGCTCGGACACACGTTTTGGCAATCAGCCCCAGCATTTT; CDR3 protein: CASSSDTRFGNQPQHF
D gene: NA; J gene: TRBJ2-3; clone size: NA; V gene: TRBV19; CDR3 DNA: TGTGCCAGTAGCCTCGGGACCCCGAGCACAGATACGCAGTATTTT; CDR3 protein: CASSLGTPSTDTQYF
D gene: TRBD2; J gene: TRBJ2-7; clone size: NA; V gene: TRBV4-1; CDR3 DNA: TGCGCCAGCAGCCCCCAAAACTTAGCGGGGGGCGGCTACGAGCAGTACTTC; CDR3 protein: CASSPQNLAGGGYEQYF
D gene: NA; J gene: TRBJ2-5; clone size: NA; V gene: TRBV9; CDR3 DNA: TGTGCCAGCAGCGTAGTCGGGGGAGATCAAGAGACCCAGTACTTC; CDR3 protein: CASSVVGGDQETQYF
D gene: TRBD1; J gene: TRBJ2-5; clone size: NA; V gene: TRBV6-5; CDR3 DNA: TGTGCCAGTGGGACAGCGGAGACCCAGTACTTC; CDR3 protein: CASGTAETQYF
D gene: NA; J gene: TRBJ2-7; clone size: NA; V gene: TRBV19; CDR3 DNA: TGTGCCAGTAGTATCTCGGACTGGGCAACCTACGAGCAGTACTTC; CDR3 protein: CASSISDWATYEQYF
D gene: NA; J gene: TRBJ1-5; clone size: NA; V gene: TRBV7-8; CDR3 DNA: TGTGCCAGCAGCTCCCGTTGGGGGGGCAATCAGCCCCAGCATTTT; CDR3 protein: CASSSRWGGNQPQHF
D gene: NA; J gene: TRBJ2-3; clone size: NA; V gene: TRBV7-2; CDR3 DNA: TGTGCCAGCAGCTTTGAGTTAACTAGCACAGATACGCAGTATTTT; CDR3 protein: CASSFELTSTDTQYF
D gene: NA; J gene: TRBJ1-1; clone size: NA; V gene: TRBV12-3/TRBV12-4; CDR3 DNA: TGTGCCAGCAGTTTAGAGGGACCCGGTGGTATGAACACTGAAGCTTTCTTT; CDR3 protein: CASSLEGPGGMNTEAFF
D gene: NA; J gene: TRBJ2-3; clone size: few; V gene: TRBV7-2; CDR3 DNA: TGTGCCAGCAGTTCACCTCGAGGCGGAACCCAACCGGGGCGTCCCGCAGATACGCAGTATTTT; CDR3 protein: CASSSPRGGTQPGRPADTQYF
D gene: NA; J gene: TRBJ1-5; clone size: many; V gene: TRBV7-2; CDR3 DNA: TGTGCCAGCAGCTCTCGACACCGAAGCAATCAGCCCCAGCATTTT; CDR3 protein: CASSSRHRSNQPQHF
D gene: NA; J gene: TRBJ2-7; clone size: few; V gene: TRBV5-1; CDR3 DNA: TGCGCCACCTCCGGGGGAGCTCAAAACGAGCAGTACTTC; CDR3 protein: CATSGGAQNEQYF
D gene: NA; J gene: TRBJ1-5; clone size: few; V gene: TRBV4-1; CDR3 DNA: TGCGCCAGCAGCCAAGCCATAAATCAGCCCCAGCATTTT; CDR3 protein: CASSQAINQPQHF
D gene: NA; J gene: TRBJ2-7; clone size: NA; V gene: TRBV6-2/TRBV6-3; CDR3 DNA: TGTGCCAGCGGTTTCGGGAGCGAGCAGTACTTC; CDR3 protein: CASGFGSEQYF
D gene: NA; J gene: TRBJ1-3; clone size: NA; V gene: TRBV11-2; CDR3 DNA: TGTGCCAGCAGCTTAGAATCCCAGGGAGGAAACACCATATATTTT; CDR3 protein: CASSLESQGGNTIYF
D gene: TRBD1; J gene: TRBJ2-7; clone size: NA; V gene: TRBV20-1; CDR3 DNA: TGCAGTGCTATCAGGACAGGGGCCGCCTCGAACGAGCAGTACTTC; CDR3 protein: CSAIRTGAASNEQYF